This TCR beta chain was found in a study of T-cell memory formation after mild COVID-19. Across the whole study: There were largely donor-specific TCR clusters.

This CDR3 is built from 16 residues. CDR1 is MNHEY and CDR2 is SVGEGT in the germline V gene. V was cut by 2 bases and J by 9 bases, with 20 bases left in between. With constant-segment primers, 5'RACE yielded cDNA libraries of TCR alpha and TCR beta that carried sample barcodes and UMIs. TCRdb re-derived calls from the 5' RACE reads in MiXCR, one entry per CDR3 protein. The sample holds just under 550,000 distinct CDR3 sequences, just over 20% seen once. Findings and caveats of the study: CD4+ clones that contracted lay mainly in CM and EM; CD8+ ones lay in EMRA. Later expanders leaned toward CD4+, whereas clones contracting from day 15 to 85 were balanced CD4/CD8.

This clonotype has a handful of counts. No antigen is known for it. The sequenced sample consisted of PBMCs or a T cell subset sorted from them (not recorded which). This clonotype was obtained from an adult woman who had mild COVID-19 (a few samples of this study predate the infection). Cell type and time point are not known. The chain couples TRBV6-2 or TRBV6-3 to TRBJ2-1; D tentatively reads TRBD1 or TRBD2 (10 bases each). CDR3 amino acids: CASSYILAGDRGEQFF. DNA of the CDR3: TGTGCCAGCAGTTACATCCTAGCGGGGGACAGGGGTGAGCAGTTCTTC.